This TCR beta chain was recovered during a study of cytomegalovirus exposure and HLA in healthy donors. Findings and limits, study-wide: Association of a missense DCLRE1C variant with TCR beta V- and J-gene trimming was reported in a later analysis.

Germline-derived CDR1 and CDR2 are SGDLS and YYNGEE. This CDR3 is built from 14 residues. The V end lost 4 bases, the J end lost 2 bases, and 13 bases lay between the germline ends. On this clone itself: Antigen unknown.

60 Vbeta and 13 Jbeta primers were used in PCR. Using immunoSEQ multiplex PCR, the repertoire was profiled, and TCRdb retains in-frame clones only, with some absent. The sample lists tens of thousands of clones; 65% to 85% were seen once. This TCR was recovered from a young woman in good health and CMV-seronegative. The genes are TRBV9 and TRBJ2-7, with D perhaps matching TRBD2 (6 bases). The sequenced material came from PBMCs. In DNA, the CDR3 is TGTGCCAGCAGCCCCGGCGGGGCCACCTACGAGCAGTACTTC. Its protein is CASSPGGATYEQYF.